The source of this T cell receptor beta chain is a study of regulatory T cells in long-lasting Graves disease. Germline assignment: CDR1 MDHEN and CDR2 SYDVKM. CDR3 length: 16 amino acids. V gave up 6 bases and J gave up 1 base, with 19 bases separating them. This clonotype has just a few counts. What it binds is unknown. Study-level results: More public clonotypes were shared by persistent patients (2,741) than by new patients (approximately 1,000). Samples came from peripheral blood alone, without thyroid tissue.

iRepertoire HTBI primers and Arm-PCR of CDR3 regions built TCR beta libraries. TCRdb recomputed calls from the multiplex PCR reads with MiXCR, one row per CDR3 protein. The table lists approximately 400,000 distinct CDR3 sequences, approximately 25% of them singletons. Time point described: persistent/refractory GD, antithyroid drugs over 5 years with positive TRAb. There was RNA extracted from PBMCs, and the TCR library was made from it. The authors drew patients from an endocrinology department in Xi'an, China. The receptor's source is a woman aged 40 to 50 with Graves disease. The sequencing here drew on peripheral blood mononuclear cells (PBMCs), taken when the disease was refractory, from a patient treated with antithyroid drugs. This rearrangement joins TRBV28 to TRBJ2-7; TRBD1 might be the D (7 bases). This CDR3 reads CASSLTAGGQSYEQYF. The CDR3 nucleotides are TGTGCCAGCAGCTTAACGGCCGGGGGACAGTCCTACGAGCAGTACTTC.